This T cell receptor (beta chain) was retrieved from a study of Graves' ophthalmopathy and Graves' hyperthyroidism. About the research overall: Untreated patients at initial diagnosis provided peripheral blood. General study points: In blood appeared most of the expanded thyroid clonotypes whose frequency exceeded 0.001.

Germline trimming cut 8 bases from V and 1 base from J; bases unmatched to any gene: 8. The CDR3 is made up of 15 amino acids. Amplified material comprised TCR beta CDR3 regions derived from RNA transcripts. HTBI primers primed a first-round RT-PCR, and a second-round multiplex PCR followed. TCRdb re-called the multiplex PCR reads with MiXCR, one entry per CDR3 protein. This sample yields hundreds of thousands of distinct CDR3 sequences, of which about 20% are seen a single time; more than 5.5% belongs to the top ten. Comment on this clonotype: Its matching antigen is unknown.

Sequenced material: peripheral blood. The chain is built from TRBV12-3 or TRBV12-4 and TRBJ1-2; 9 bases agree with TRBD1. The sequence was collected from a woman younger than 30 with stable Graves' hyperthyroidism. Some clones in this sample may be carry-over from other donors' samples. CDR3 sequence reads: CASSSTGGYNYGYTF. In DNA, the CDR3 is TGTGCCAGCTCGTCAACAGGGGGCTATAACTATGGCTACACCTTC.